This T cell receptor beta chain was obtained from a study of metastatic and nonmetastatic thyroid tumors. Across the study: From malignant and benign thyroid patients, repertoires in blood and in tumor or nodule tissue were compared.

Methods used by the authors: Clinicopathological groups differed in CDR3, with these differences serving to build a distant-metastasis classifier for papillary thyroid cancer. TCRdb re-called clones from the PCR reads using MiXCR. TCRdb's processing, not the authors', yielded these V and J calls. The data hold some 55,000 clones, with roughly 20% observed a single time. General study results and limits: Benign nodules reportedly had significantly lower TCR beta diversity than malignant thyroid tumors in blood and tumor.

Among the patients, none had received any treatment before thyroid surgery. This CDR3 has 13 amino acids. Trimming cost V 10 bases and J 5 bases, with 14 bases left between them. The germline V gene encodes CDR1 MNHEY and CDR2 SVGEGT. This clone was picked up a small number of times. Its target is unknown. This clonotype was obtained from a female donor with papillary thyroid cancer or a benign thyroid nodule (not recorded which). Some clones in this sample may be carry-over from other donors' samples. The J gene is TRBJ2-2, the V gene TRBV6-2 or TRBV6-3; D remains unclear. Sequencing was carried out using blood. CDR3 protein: CAIQRYGTGELFF. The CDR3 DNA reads TGTGCCATTCAACGATATGGTACCGGGGAGCTGTTTTTT.